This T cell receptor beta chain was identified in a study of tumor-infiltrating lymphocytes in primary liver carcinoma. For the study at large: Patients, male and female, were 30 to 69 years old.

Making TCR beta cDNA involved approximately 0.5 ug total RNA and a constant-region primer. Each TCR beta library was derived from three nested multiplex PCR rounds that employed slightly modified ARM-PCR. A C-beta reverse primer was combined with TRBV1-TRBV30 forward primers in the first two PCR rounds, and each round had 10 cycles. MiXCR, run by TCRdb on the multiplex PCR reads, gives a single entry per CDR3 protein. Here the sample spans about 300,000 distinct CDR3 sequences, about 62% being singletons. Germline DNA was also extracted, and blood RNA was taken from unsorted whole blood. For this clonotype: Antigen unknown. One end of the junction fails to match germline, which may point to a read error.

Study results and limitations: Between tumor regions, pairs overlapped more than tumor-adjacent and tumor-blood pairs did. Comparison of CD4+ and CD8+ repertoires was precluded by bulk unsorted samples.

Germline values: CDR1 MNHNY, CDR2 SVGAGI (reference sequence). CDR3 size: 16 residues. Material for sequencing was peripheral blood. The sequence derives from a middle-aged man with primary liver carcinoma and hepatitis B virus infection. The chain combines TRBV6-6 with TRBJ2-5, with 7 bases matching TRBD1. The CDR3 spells CTSSIRNRGTQETQYF. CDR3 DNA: TGTACCAGCAGTATCCGGAACAGGGGTACCCAAGAGACCCAGTACTTC.